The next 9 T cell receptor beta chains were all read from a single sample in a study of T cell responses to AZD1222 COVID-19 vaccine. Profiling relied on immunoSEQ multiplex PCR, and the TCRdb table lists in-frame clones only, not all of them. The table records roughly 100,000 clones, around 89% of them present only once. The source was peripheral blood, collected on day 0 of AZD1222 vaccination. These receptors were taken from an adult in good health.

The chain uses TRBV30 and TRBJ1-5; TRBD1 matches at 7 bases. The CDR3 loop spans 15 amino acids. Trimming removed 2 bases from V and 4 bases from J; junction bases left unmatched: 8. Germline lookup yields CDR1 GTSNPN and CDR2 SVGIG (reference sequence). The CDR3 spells CAWSIWTGGNQPQHF. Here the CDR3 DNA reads TGTGCCTGGAGTATCTGGACAGGTGGAAATCAGCCCCAGCATTTT.

CDR3 residues: CASSLDRVAQYF. The CDR3 DNA reads TGTGCCAGCAGTCTCGACAGGGTGGCGCAGTATTTT. The rearrangement links TRBV6-5 to TRBJ2-3; 7 bases agree with TRBD1. CDR1 and CDR2 from the germline V gene are MNHEY and SVGAGI. CDR3 length equals 12 residues. The ends lost 5 bases at V and 10 bases at J; junction bases unmatched: 6.

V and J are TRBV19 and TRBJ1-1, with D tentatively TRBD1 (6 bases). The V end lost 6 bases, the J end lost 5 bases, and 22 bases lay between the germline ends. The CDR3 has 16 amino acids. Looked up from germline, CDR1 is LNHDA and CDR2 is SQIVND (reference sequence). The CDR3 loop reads CASRFLPGEGGTEAFF. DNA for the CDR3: TGTGCCAGTAGATTTCTCCCGGGGGAAGGGGGGACTGAAGCTTTCTTT. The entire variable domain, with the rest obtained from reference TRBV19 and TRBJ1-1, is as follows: DGGITQSPKYLFRKEGQNVTLSCEQNLNHDAMYWYRQDPGQGLRLIYYSQIVNDFQKGDIAEGYSVSREKKESFPLTVTSAQKNPTAFYLCASRFLPGEGGTEAFFGQGTRLTVV.

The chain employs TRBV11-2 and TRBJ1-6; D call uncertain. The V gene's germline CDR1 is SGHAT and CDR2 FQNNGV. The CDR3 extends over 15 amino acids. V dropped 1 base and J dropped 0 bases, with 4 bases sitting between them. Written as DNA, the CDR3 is TGTGCCAGCAGCTTAGGAAGCTCCTATAATTCACCCCTCCACTTT. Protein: CASSLGSSYNSPLHF.

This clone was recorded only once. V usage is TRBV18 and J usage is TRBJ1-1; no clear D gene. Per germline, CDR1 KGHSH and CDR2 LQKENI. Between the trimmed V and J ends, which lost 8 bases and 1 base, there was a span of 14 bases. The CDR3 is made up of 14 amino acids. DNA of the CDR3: TGTGCCAGCCTCGGGAGCCAGCAGAACACTGAAGCTTTCTTT. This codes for CASLGSQQNTEAFF.

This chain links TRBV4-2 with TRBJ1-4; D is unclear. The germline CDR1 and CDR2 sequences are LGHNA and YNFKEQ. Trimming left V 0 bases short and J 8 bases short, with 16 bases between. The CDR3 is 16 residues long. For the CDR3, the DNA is TGTGCCAGCAGCCAAGATCTTAGCGGGGATTCGGAAAAACTGTTTTTT. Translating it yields CASSQDLSGDSEKLFF.

CDR3 nucleotide sequence: TGTGCCAGCAGCTTCGGGGCAGGGGACTATGGCTACACCTTC. It encodes CASSFGAGDYGYTF. V gene TRBV13 combines with J gene TRBJ1-2; TRBD1 is a possible D gene (6 bases). Germline CDR1 PRHDT, CDR2 FYEKMQ (reference sequence). Trimming shortened V by 3 bases and J by 3 bases, and 11 bases separated the two germline ends. The length of the CDR3 is 14 residues.

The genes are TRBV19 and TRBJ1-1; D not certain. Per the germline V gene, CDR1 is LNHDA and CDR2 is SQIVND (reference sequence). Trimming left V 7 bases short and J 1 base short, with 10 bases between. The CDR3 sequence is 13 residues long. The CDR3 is CASNYGSNTEAFF. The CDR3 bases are TGTGCCAGTAACTACGGGTCGAACACTGAAGCTTTCTTT.

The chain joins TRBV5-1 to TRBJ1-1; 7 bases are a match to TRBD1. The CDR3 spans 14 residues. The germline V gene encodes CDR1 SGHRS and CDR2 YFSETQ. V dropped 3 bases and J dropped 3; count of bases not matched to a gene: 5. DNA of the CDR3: TGCGCCAGCAGCTCCGACAGGGTATACACTGAAGCTTTCTTT. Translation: CASSSDRVYTEAFF.